The entry below gives a single T cell receptor (beta chain) sequence along with its context. Its antigen is unknown. The sample comes from a study of CD8 T cells in ankylosing spondylitis. Study findings and constraints: Some of the motif variants had earlier been found in reactive arthritis patients' fluid and blood.

Trimming took 3 bases from V and 3 from J, leaving 9 bases between them. Germline lookup yields CDR1 SGDLS and CDR2 YYNGEE. CDR3 size: 14 residues. From the 5' RACE reads, TCRdb called clonotypes with MiXCR, one entry per CDR3 protein. This table has some 87,000 distinct CDR3 sequences, about 27% appearing once. Sequencing was carried out using blood, either unsorted or a sorted T cell fraction (not recorded which). The clonotype originates from a male donor with ankylosing spondylitis or in good health (not recorded which). The chain is built from TRBV9 and TRBJ2-2; D remains ambiguous. The CDR3 nucleotides are TGTGCCAGCAGCGATCGGACGGACACCGGGGAGCTGTTTTTT. Translated: CASSDRTDTGELFF.